The clone carrying this TCR beta chain was found many times. Its antigen remains unidentified. These data come from a study of T-cell reconstitution after alpha-beta-depleted transplantation in children. Germline CDR1 and CDR2: KGHSH and LQKENI. Deletions cut 6 bases from V and 3 bases from J, with 17 bases between. CDR3 length: 15 residues. A TCRbeta library incorporating unique molecular identifiers was prepared. TCRdb ran MiXCR on the PCR reads and lists one entry per CDR3 protein. The sample holds over 150,000 distinct CDR3 sequences, about 7% seen once. General observations from the study: Reportedly, only several hundred clones from non-depleted graft cells drove alpha-beta T-cell counts at about two months. Newly generated T cells supplied most T-cell counts and diversity one year post-transplant. Some patients' high day-60 TCRbeta diversity was attributed to recipient cells surviving conditioning.

The material sequenced was PBMCs, taken before TCRalphabeta/CD19-depleted stem cell transplant. The TCR comes from a boy younger than 10 with acute lymphoblastic leukemia, due to receive a stem cell transplant. The chain recombines TRBV18 with TRBJ2-5; D remains ambiguous. The CDR3 spells CASSPNSDRKETQYF. DNA for the CDR3: TGTGCCAGCTCTCCTAATTCGGATCGCAAAGAGACCCAGTACTTC.